The 18 T cell receptor beta chains reported below all come from one sample, sequenced in a study of CD8+CD57+ T cells in acquired aplastic anemia. The patients chosen for sequencing had shown expansion of CD8+CD57+ cells (detected by flow cytometry). Profiles of TCR beta VDJ and CDR3 were generated from a genomic DNA template. TCRdb called the reads again in MiXCR, with one record for every CDR3 protein. The data contain roughly 80,000 distinct CDR3 sequences, 55% to 75% of them singletons. The sequenced material came from sorted CD4+, CD8+, or CD8+CD57+ T cells (not recorded which) from PBMCs. The source is a human donor with aplastic anemia.

This clonotype was picked up a small number of times. The V gene is TRBV9, the J gene TRBJ1-2; 9 bases are a match to TRBD1. Looked up from germline, CDR1 is SGDLS and CDR2 is YYNGEE. CDR3 size: 14 residues. V dropped 4 bases and J dropped 2; count of bases not matched to a gene: 3. Here the CDR3 reads CASSPGTGNYGYTF. The CDR3 bases are TGTGCCAGCAGCCCGGGGACAGGGAACTATGGCTACACCTTC.

The V gene is TRBV2, the J gene TRBJ1-6; D possibly corresponds to TRBD1 (5 bases). Germline V gene sequence: CDR1 SNHLY, CDR2 FYNNEI. The CDR3 sequence is 15 residues long. The V gene lost 6 bases and the J gene lost 6 bases, with 15 bases spanning the gap. The CDR3 nucleotides are TGTGCCAGCAGGAGGGGTAGGATCGCTAATTCACCCCTCCACTTT. This translates into CASRRGRIANSPLHF.

On this clonotype itself: A much bigger clone sits one base away, suggesting this may be a read error. V is TRBV5-8 and J is TRBJ2-7; a possible D gene is TRBD1 (6 bases). In germline, CDR1 is SGHTS, CDR2 YDEGEE. CDR3 size: 14 residues. Here the CDR3 DNA reads TGTGCCGGCAGCTTTTTGACAGGATCCTACGAGCAGTACTTC. Translation: CAGSFLTGSYEQYF.

The V gene is TRBV20-1, the J gene TRBJ2-7; TRBD2 matches at 8 bases. Losses at the gene ends were 4 bases for V and 0 bases for J; bases not matched to a gene: 5. Germline V gene data show CDR1 as DFQATT and CDR2 as SNEGSKA (reference sequence). The CDR3 spans 14 residues. The CDR3 protein is CSATTSGDSYEQYF. CDR3 DNA: TGCAGTGCTACTACTAGCGGCGACTCCTACGAGCAGTACTTC.

The chain links TRBV20-1 to TRBJ2-7; 7 bases align to TRBD1. The trim removed 5 bases at V and 3 bases at J, leaving 7 bases unmatched. The CDR3 contains 13 residues. Germline V lookup: CDR1 DFQATT, CDR2 SNEGSKA (reference sequence). CDR3 DNA: TGCAGTGCTGCACGGACAGGCAGCTACGAGCAGTACTTC. Translation: CSAARTGSYEQYF.

This rearrangement joins TRBV12-3 or TRBV12-4 to TRBJ2-7; D possibly corresponds to TRBD2 (6 bases). Trimming shortened V by 8 bases and J by 9 bases, and 14 bases separated the two germline ends. This CDR3 contains 11 residues. The CDR3 protein is CASGEVEGQYF. The CDR3 nucleotides are TGTGCCAGCGGTGAAGTGGAGGGGCAGTACTTC.

The V and J genes are TRBV7-9 and TRBJ1-1; D ambiguous. The V gene's germline CDR1 is SEHNR and CDR2 FQNEAQ (reference sequence). This CDR3 is built from 11 residues. Trimming cost V 3 bases and J 3 bases, with 2 bases left between them. CDR3 nucleotides: TGTGCCAGCAGCTTTGACACTGAAGCTTTCTTT. Protein: CASSFDTEAFF. The full variable domain, in which reference TRBV7-9 and TRBJ1-1 provide the parts outside the CDR3, is DTGVSQNPRHKITKRGQNVTFRCDPISEHNRLYWYRQTLGQGPEFLTYFQNEAQLEKSRLLSDRFSAERPKGSFSTLEIQRTEQGDSAMYLCASSFDTEAFFGQGTRLTVV.

V and J are TRBV4-3 and TRBJ2-1; D is unresolved. Trimming removed 3 bases at V and 6 bases at J, with 6 bases between. The germline V gene encodes CDR1 LGHNA and CDR2 YSLEER. This CDR3 comprises 12 residues. The CDR3 spells CASSQWSNEQFF. The CDR3 DNA is TGCGCCAGCAGCCAGTGGAGCAATGAGCAGTTCTTC.

This clonotype turned up a few times. The rearrangement uses TRBV20-1 and TRBJ2-3; weak D call: TRBD2 (5 bases). In germline, CDR1 is DFQATT, CDR2 SNEGSKA (reference sequence). Trimming left V 7 bases short and J 4 bases short, with 15 bases between. The CDR3 runs to 13 residues. CDR3 DNA: TGCAGTGTCCCGCCGGACGGGGCAGATACGCAGTATTTT. Residues: CSVPPDGADTQYF.

In its sample, this clonotype was seen a few times. The CDR3 nucleotides read TGTGCCAGCAGCTTAAATAGCGGGGGGTCCTCCTACAATGAGCAGTTCTTC. Its protein product is CASSLNSGGSSYNEQFF. V is TRBV7-3 and J is TRBJ2-1; the match to TRBD2 covers 10 bases. The V and J ends lost 1 base and 0 bases, in that order; junction bases with no gene match: 3. The length of the CDR3 is 17 residues. Germline V gene data show CDR1 as SGHTA and CDR2 as FQGTGA.

The chain employs TRBV7-9 and TRBJ1-2; possibly TRBD1 for D (6 bases). There are 12 residues in the CDR3. The germline CDR1 and CDR2 sequences are SEHNR and FQNEAQ (reference sequence). V shed 7 bases and J shed 8 bases, with 14 bases lying between them. The CDR3 region is CASNPPGQGYTF. CDR3 in DNA: TGTGCCAGCAACCCCCCGGGACAAGGCTACACCTTC.

This clonotype was observed once. The CDR3 loop reads CANRRVSGQFF. The CDR3 DNA reads TGTGCCAACAGACGCGTAAGCGGGCAGTTCTTC. This chain links TRBV24-1 with TRBJ2-1; D might be TRBD2 (5 bases). The germline CDR1 and CDR2 sequences are KGHDR and SFDVKD. This CDR3 comprises 11 residues. The V gene lost 11 bases and the J gene lost 12 bases, with 16 bases spanning the gap.

The chain employs TRBV7-8 and TRBJ2-7; no reliable D call. V was trimmed by 4 bases and J by 3 bases, leaving 7 bases between them. The V gene's germline CDR1 is SGHVS and CDR2 FQNEAQ. This CDR3 is built from 12 residues. CDR3 region: CASSSSYYEQYF. The CDR3 DNA follows: TGTGCCAGCAGCTCTTCCTACTACGAGCAGTACTTC.

This chain links TRBV10-3 with TRBJ1-1, with D unresolved. There are 12 residues in the CDR3. Trimming took 5 bases from V and 0 from J, leaving 4 bases between them. CDR1 ENHRY and CDR2 SYGVKD come from the germline V gene. The CDR3 spells CAISPMNTEAFF. CDR3 bases: TGTGCCATCAGTCCGATGAACACTGAAGCTTTCTTT.

The chain joins TRBV9 to TRBJ1-6; a weak D match, TRBD1 (5 bases). The V gene lost 3 bases and the J gene lost 10 bases, with 8 bases spanning the gap. CDR1 is SGDLS, CDR2 YYNGEE, per germline. There are 12 residues in the CDR3. In nucleotides, the CDR3 is TGTGCCAGCAGCGGCACAGGCTCACCCCTCCACTTT. Protein: CASSGTGSPLHF. The full variable domain, its missing parts supplied by reference TRBV9 and TRBJ1-6, is DSGVTQTPKHLITATGQRVTLRCSPRSGDLSVYWYQQSLDQGLQFLIQYYNGEERAKGNILERFSAQQFPDLHSELNLSSLELGDSALYFCASSGTGSPLHFGNGTRLTVT.

The V and J genes are TRBV5-1 and TRBJ2-3; D is perhaps TRBD2 (5 bases). V was cut by 1 base and J by 1 base, with 7 bases left in between. Germline CDR1 reads SGHRS; CDR2 reads YFSETQ. The CDR3 is 14 amino acids. The CDR3 region is CASSLKGGTDTQYF. For the CDR3, the DNA is TGCGCCAGCAGCTTGAAGGGAGGCACAGATACGCAGTATTTT.

The J gene is TRBJ2-5, the V gene TRBV9; 8 positions match TRBD1. Per germline, CDR1 SGDLS and CDR2 YYNGEE. Trimming took 0 bases from V and 5 from J; bases not matched to a gene: 6. This CDR3 is built from 15 residues. CDR3 in amino acids: CASSVAAGGTETQYF. DNA for the CDR3: TGTGCCAGCAGCGTAGCAGCAGGGGGCACGGAGACCCAGTACTTC.

This clonotype was counted ten times or more. The rearrangement joins TRBV11-2 to TRBJ2-7; D gene ambiguous. Germline loops: CDR1 SGHAT, CDR2 FQNNGV. The V end was cut by 4 bases, the J end by 6 bases, with 4 bases between. CDR3 length: 10 amino acids. CDR3 nucleotides: TGTGCCAGCAGCTCGGGCGAGCAGTACTTC. The encoded protein is CASSSGEQYF.